This TCR beta chain was recovered during a study of OX40 agonist ivuxolimab in advanced cancers. Overall study results and limits: The average count of expanded clones was higher among CD8+ T cells than among CD4+. At 0.1 to 3.0 mg/kg, clonal expansion of CD4+ and CD8+ blood T cells had occurred by week 6. Also present in some nonresponders was a low level of normalized T-cell clonal expansion.

The CDR3 has 14 residues. Germline V gene lookup returns CDR1 SGHNT and CDR2 YENEEA. V lost 5 bases to trimming and J lost 7 bases, with 15 bases between them. Sequencing used immunoSEQ multiplex PCR; TCRdb keeps in-frame clones, though not all of them. The repertoire holds roughly 60,000 clones, with more than 80% as singletons. Worth noting for this clone: Its antigen is unknown.

The rearrangement uses TRBV11-3 and TRBJ1-5, with TRBD1 as a possible D gene (5 bases). The sequence was collected from an adult with an advanced solid tumor such as melanoma, head and neck, liver or kidney cancer. The sequences come from CD4+ or CD8+ T cells sorted from blood, collected in a trial of the OX40 agonist ivuxolimab. The CDR3 loop is CASSTGTEGQPQHF. CDR3 nucleotides: TGTGCCAGCAGCACCGGGACTGAGGGACAGCCCCAGCATTTT.